The 15 T cell receptor beta chains reported below all come from one sample, sequenced in a study of identical twins. TCRdb re-called the 5' RACE reads with MiXCR, one entry per CDR3 protein. Among approximately 210,000 distinct CDR3 sequences listed, around a sixth were seen once. The same data also went into a second study, on T cells expressing NK-cell markers.

The sequenced material came from CD8+ T cells sorted from blood. The receptor set was obtained from a woman aged 18-29 years in good health.

This clonotype was observed a handful of times. The chain has TRBV11-2 and TRBJ2-1; no definite D call. The CDR3 runs 14 residues. V lost 4 bases, J lost 9 bases, and 16 bases lay in between. The germline gives CDR1 SGHAT, CDR2 FQNNGV. CDR3 amino acids: CASSSPAGLFEQFF. Written as DNA, the CDR3 is TGTGCCAGCAGCTCCCCGGCCGGATTATTTGAGCAGTTCTTC.

There are a few counts of this clonotype. The chain joins TRBV7-9 to TRBJ2-3, with D perhaps matching TRBD2 (5 bases). With 7 bases removed from V and 2 bases from J, the gap between germline ends came to 13 bases. Germline CDR1 is SEHNR and CDR2 is FQNEAQ (reference sequence). The CDR3 covers 14 residues. CDR3 sequence reads: CASIADFSTDTQYF. In DNA form, the CDR3 reads TGTGCCAGCATCGCGGACTTCTCCACAGATACGCAGTATTTT.

This clonotype was seen a handful of times. V is TRBV12-3 or TRBV12-4 and J is TRBJ2-7, with D perhaps matching TRBD2 (6 bases). The V and J ends lost 6 bases and 6 bases respectively, with 15 bases between them. This CDR3 is built from 13 residues. The CDR3 nucleotides read TGTGCCAGCAGCCACGGGACTGCCTCCGAGCAGTACTTC. This gives the protein CASSHGTASEQYF.

Of note for this clonotype: One end of the junction fails to match germline, which may point to a read error. This sequence joins TRBV2 and TRBJ1-2; TRBD1 matches at 7 bases. Germline assignment: CDR1 SNHLY and CDR2 FYNNEI. The CDR3 extends over 15 amino acids. The CDR3 DNA reads TGTGCCGGCAGTGGCGTAGGACAGGCTGGCTATGGCTACACCTTC. Translation: CAGSGVGQAGYGYTF.

The chain joins TRBV6-1 to TRBJ1-1, with 9 bases matching TRBD1. The CDR3 runs to 16 residues. J lost 1 base, V lost 9 bases, and 12 bases had no gene match. Per the germline V gene, CDR1 is MNHNS and CDR2 is SASEGT. The CDR3 sequence is CASMWDRDSGNTEAFF. The CDR3 DNA reads TGTGCCAGTATGTGGGACAGGGATTCGGGGAACACTGAAGCTTTCTTT.

Only a few counts were recorded for this clonotype. The CDR3 DNA is TGTGCCAGCAGCTTCGCCGGGACTAGCGGGTACAATGAGCAGTTCTTC. Protein: CASSFAGTSGYNEQFF. The gene calls are TRBV11-2 and TRBJ2-1; TRBD2 matches at 12 bases. Trimming took 3 bases from V and 4 from J; bases not matched to a gene: 4. CDR1 is SGHAT, CDR2 FQNNGV, per germline. This CDR3 has 16 amino acids.

The chain employs TRBV5-1 and TRBJ2-1; no clear D gene. The V and J ends lost 8 bases and 2 bases respectively, with 14 bases between them. Germline V gene sequence: CDR1 SGHRS, CDR2 YFSETQ. The CDR3 has 14 residues. CDR3 loop: CASKSTVPYNEQFF. As DNA, the CDR3 is TGCGCCAGTAAGAGCACAGTACCCTACAATGAGCAGTTCTTC.

The rearrangement joins TRBV30 to TRBJ1-1, with a possible D match to TRBD1 (5 bases). There are 13 residues in the CDR3. Germline V lookup: CDR1 GTSNPN, CDR2 SVGIG (reference sequence). Trimming stripped 8 bases from V and 1 base from J, with 14 bases between. CDR3 DNA sequence: TGTGCCGGCCCGCACAGGACGAACACTGAAGCTTTCTTT. It translates to CAGPHRTNTEAFF. Filled out from reference TRBV30 and TRBJ1-1, the complete variable domain reads SQTIHQWPATLVQPVGSPLSLECTVEGTSNPNLYWYRQAAGRGLQLLFYSVGIGQISSEVPQNLSASRPQDRQFILSSKKLLLSDSGFYLCAGPHRTNTEAFFGQGTRLTVV.

The chain combines TRBV7-2 with TRBJ2-2; 10 bases match TRBD1. Germline CDR1 and CDR2: SGHTA and FQGNSA. V was clipped by 3 bases and J by 7 bases; unmatched bases: 5. This CDR3 has 15 amino acids. The CDR3 region is CASSLTGGKGGELFF. Written as DNA, the CDR3 is TGTGCCAGCAGCTTGACAGGGGGCAAAGGCGGGGAGCTGTTTTTT.

The rearrangement joins TRBV29-1 to TRBJ2-1; D is uncertain. This CDR3 comprises 14 residues. The germline V gene has CDR1 SQVTM and CDR2 ANQGSEA. Trimming removed 6 bases from V and 0 bases from J, with 12 bases in between. The CDR3 here is CSVPAGSSYNEQFF. The CDR3 region has the DNA TGCAGCGTGCCGGCAGGAAGCTCCTACAATGAGCAGTTCTTC.

This clonotype was observed a handful of times. The V and J genes are TRBV4-1 and TRBJ2-5; 12 bases are shared with TRBD2. Trimming removed 0 bases from V and 4 bases from J; junction bases left unmatched: 6. The CDR3 runs to 17 residues. Germline V gene sequence: CDR1 MGHRA, CDR2 YSYEKL. The CDR3 sequence is CASSQERRLAGVETQYF. CDR3 coding DNA: TGCGCCAGCAGCCAAGAAAGACGACTAGCGGGAGTAGAGACCCAGTACTTC.

The chain has TRBV19 and TRBJ2-1; TRBD2 matches at 8 bases. This CDR3 contains 13 residues. Unmatched junction bases numbered 8, after V lost 7 bases and J lost 9 bases. CDR1 is LNHDA and CDR2 is SQIVND in the germline V gene (reference sequence). CDR3: CASIRRGVGEQFF. DNA of the CDR3: TGTGCCAGTATCAGGCGGGGGGTTGGTGAGCAGTTCTTC. The variable domain in full, with the rest retrieved from reference TRBV19 and TRBJ2-1, is DGGITQSPKYLFRKEGQNVTLSCEQNLNHDAMYWYRQDPGQGLRLIYYSQIVNDFQKGDIAEGYSVSREKKESFPLTVTSAQKNPTAFYLCASIRRGVGEQFFGPGTRLTVL.

This clonotype was seen a few times. This rearrangement joins TRBV5-5 to TRBJ2-3, with D perhaps matching TRBD1 or TRBD2 (6 bases each). The V gene's germline CDR1 is SGHKS and CDR2 YYEKEE (reference sequence). V shed 7 bases and J shed 0 bases, with 15 bases lying between them. CDR3 length equals 15 residues. CDR3 region: CASHGAGGSTDTQYF. The DNA for the CDR3 is TGTGCCAGCCACGGGGCCGGGGGCAGCACAGATACGCAGTATTTT. Filled out from reference TRBV5-5 and TRBJ2-3, the complete variable domain reads DAGVTQSPTHLIKTRGQQVTLRCSPISGHKSVSWYQQVLGQGPQFIFQYYEKEERGRGNFPDRFSARQFPNYSSELNVNALLLGDSALYLCASHGAGGSTDTQYFGPGTRLTVL.

The V and J genes are TRBV29-1 and TRBJ2-1; D not certain. This CDR3 comprises 13 residues. Germline CDR1 is SQVTM and CDR2 is ANQGSEA. V lost 4 bases to trimming and J lost 9 bases, with 16 bases between them. CDR3 sequence reads: CSVVNPAAGEQFF. The DNA of the CDR3 is TGCAGCGTTGTAAACCCGGCAGCTGGTGAGCAGTTCTTC.

The V and J genes are TRBV7-7 and TRBJ2-2; a possible D gene is TRBD2 (6 bases). V lost 5 bases to trimming and J lost 0 bases, with 13 bases between them. Germline V gene sequence: CDR1 SSHAT, CDR2 FNYEAQ (reference sequence). The CDR3 length is 16 residues. The chain's CDR3 is CASSDGLATNTGELFF. CDR3 DNA sequence: TGTGCCAGCAGCGACGGCCTAGCGACGAACACCGGGGAGCTGTTTTTT.